These 32 T cell receptor beta chains originate from one sample sequenced in a study of identical twins (TCRdb year 2016). The library was generated by 5' RACE. The sequencing machine was an Illumina HiSeq 2000. TCRdb reprocessing: public reads trimmed at Q25 with fastp, clones called with MiXCR, in-frame beta chains kept. Each record represents a unique CDR3 protein, reported with the most common genes and DNA among its rows. For this sample there are 250,000 to 300,000 distinct CDR3 sequences; roughly 9.8% appear just once. Approximately 7% of the sample goes to the ten largest clones. The same specimen was also included in a second study, on yellow fever vaccine responses in identical twins.

The sequenced sample consisted of CD8+ T cells sorted from blood. The receptors stem from a woman in her late teens or twenties in good health.

In its sample, this clonotype was seen many times. The chain is built from TRBV7-9 and TRBJ2-1; D is undetermined. The germline gives CDR1 SEHNR, CDR2 FQNEAQ (reference sequence). The CDR3 has 13 residues. The V end was cut by 5 bases, the J end by 3 bases, with 8 bases between. The CDR3 loop is CASSDKFYNEQFF. The CDR3 DNA follows: TGTGCCAGCAGCGATAAGTTCTACAATGAGCAGTTCTTC.

There are many counts of this clonotype. This chain connects TRBV27 to TRBJ2-2; 9 bases match TRBD2. V was pared by 1 base and J by 6 bases, with 6 bases of the junction left unmatched. This CDR3 is built from 16 residues. Germline-derived CDR1 and CDR2 are MNHEY and SMNVEV (reference sequence). The CDR3 sequence: CASSLLAGGRAGELFF. The CDR3, as DNA: TGTGCCAGCAGTTTATTGGCGGGGGGGCGAGCCGGGGAGCTGTTTTTT.

This clonotype has a handful of counts. V gene TRBV9 combines with J gene TRBJ2-5; TRBD2 matches at 12 bases. In germline, CDR1 is SGDLS, CDR2 YYNGEE. J was trimmed by 7 bases and V by 4 bases; bases with no gene match: 8. There are 15 residues in the CDR3. The CDR3, as DNA: TGTGCCAGCAGCTCTAGCGGGGGGGCCTTGGCGACCCAGTACTTC. This codes for CASSSSGGALATQYF. The whole variable domain, filled in from reference TRBV9 and TRBJ2-5, reads DSGVTQTPKHLITATGQRVTLRCSPRSGDLSVYWYQQSLDQGLQFLIQYYNGEERAKGNILERFSAQQFPDLHSELNLSSLELGDSALYFCASSSSGGALATQYFGPGTRLLVL.

This clonotype has just a few counts. The rearrangement joins TRBV28 to TRBJ1-5; 7 bases fit TRBD1. Germline loops: CDR1 MDHEN, CDR2 SYDVKM. V was clipped by 3 bases and J by 9 bases; unmatched bases: 8. The CDR3 runs 14 residues. CDR3 nucleotide sequence: TGTGCCAGCAGTTTGATTTTTGCAGGGGGGCCCCAGCATTTT. Translated: CASSLIFAGGPQHF. Together with reference TRBV28 and TRBJ1-5, the CDR3 gives the full variable domain: DVKVTQSSRYLVKRTGEKVFLECVQDMDHENMFWYRQDPGLGLRLIYFSYDVKMKEKGDIPEGYSVSREKKERFSLILESASTNQTSMYLCASSLIFAGGPQHFGDGTRLSIL.

The genes are TRBV20-1 and TRBJ2-7; the match to TRBD2 covers 10 bases. V lost 0 bases and J lost 3; bases outside the gene matches: 5. There are 15 residues in the CDR3. The germline V gene has CDR1 DFQATT and CDR2 SNEGSKA (reference sequence). CDR3 sequence: CSARDYASGSYEQYF. The CDR3, as DNA: TGCAGTGCTAGAGATTACGCTAGCGGGAGCTACGAGCAGTACTTC.

The chain recombines TRBV7-2 with TRBJ2-7, with D tentatively TRBD2 (6 bases). The germline V and J ends were trimmed by 4 bases and 3 bases, with 16 bases remaining between them. This CDR3 has 15 amino acids. Looked up from germline, CDR1 is SGHTA and CDR2 is FQGNSA. The CDR3 bases are TGTGCCAGCAGCTGGGGGGACCATATCAGCTACGAGCAGTACTTC. This codes for CASSWGDHISYEQYF.

This clonotype was observed a few times. The CDR3 DNA follows: TGTGCCAGCAGCGGGAGGGAATACACCTTC. Its protein product is CASSGREYTF. The chain has TRBV9 and TRBJ1-2; D gene ambiguous. The CDR3 consists of 10 residues. The germline gives CDR1 SGDLS, CDR2 YYNGEE. V was shortened by 3 bases and J by 11 bases, with 8 bases between the two germline ends.

The chain is built from TRBV28 and TRBJ2-7; 8 nucleotides agree with TRBD1. CDR1 is MDHEN, CDR2 SYDVKM, per germline. This CDR3 has 14 amino acids. V was clipped by 6 bases and J by 5 bases; unmatched bases: 9. The CDR3 protein is CASSPISGGDEQYF. The DNA of the CDR3 is TGTGCCAGCAGCCCGATATCAGGGGGCGACGAGCAGTACTTC.

This clonotype turned up a few times. The chain is built from TRBV29-1 and TRBJ2-6; D remains unclear. This CDR3 contains 15 residues. CDR1 is SQVTM, CDR2 ANQGSEA, per germline. V was clipped by 5 bases and J by 0 bases, with 11 bases between them. This chain's CDR3 is CSVPAKSSGANVLTF. The DNA for the CDR3 is TGCAGCGTTCCAGCCAAGAGCTCTGGGGCCAACGTCCTGACTTTC.

This clonotype showed up many times. The J gene is TRBJ1-2, the V gene TRBV7-9; D is perhaps TRBD1 (5 bases). The CDR3 length is 11 residues. Germline V gene lookup returns CDR1 SEHNR and CDR2 FQNEAQ (reference sequence). V gave up 5 bases and J gave up 5 bases, with 6 bases separating them. The CDR3: CASSRGYGYTF. The CDR3 region has the DNA TGTGCCAGCAGCCGGGGGTATGGCTACACCTTC.

This clonotype turned up a few times. The rearrangement joins TRBV6-4 to TRBJ2-7; unclear D gene. V was shortened by 8 bases and J by 5 bases, with 22 bases between the two germline ends. This CDR3 has 15 residues. Germline V gene lookup returns CDR1 MRHNA and CDR2 SNTAGT. The CDR3 DNA reads TGTGCCAGCCCCATCTGGGCTACCGGTCCGGACGAGCAGTACTTC. Residues: CASPIWATGPDEQYF.

This clonotype was counted only a few times. The chain has TRBV25-1 and TRBJ2-5; TRBD1 agrees at 9 bases. V trimming: 5 bases; J trimming: 4 bases; junction bases outside the gene matches: 5. CDR3 size: 14 residues. From germline, CDR1 is MGHDK and CDR2 SYGVNS. In DNA form, the CDR3 reads TGTGCCAGCAGTACAACAGGGGGCTCAGAGACCCAGTACTTC. It encodes CASSTTGGSETQYF.

V and J are TRBV10-3 and TRBJ2-7; D is uncertain. This CDR3 is built from 14 residues. Trimming cost V 2 bases and J 3 bases, with 11 bases left between them. CDR1 is ENHRY, CDR2 SYGVKD, per germline. The CDR3 sequence: CAISEASSGYEQYF. The CDR3 DNA reads TGTGCCATCAGTGAGGCTAGTTCTGGCTACGAGCAGTACTTC.

In its sample, this clonotype was seen many times. The chain has TRBV29-1 and TRBJ2-4; 11 bases line up with TRBD2. V was pared by 4 bases and J by 9 bases, with 20 bases of the junction left unmatched. Germline CDR1 and CDR2: SQVTM and ANQGSEA. The CDR3 has 18 residues. This CDR3 reads CSVGIWTGTSGLGGIQYF. Written as DNA, the CDR3 is TGCAGCGTTGGTATATGGACGGGGACTAGCGGCTTAGGGGGCATTCAGTACTTC.

This rearrangement joins TRBV6-2 or TRBV6-3 to TRBJ2-7, with 9 bases lining up with TRBD2. V lost 0 bases, J lost 6 bases, and 18 bases stayed unmatched. Germline CDR1 and CDR2: MNHEY and SVGEGT. This CDR3 region has 19 residues. The CDR3 is CASSYSPVTDLAGYSEQYF. The CDR3, as DNA: TGTGCCAGCAGTTACTCGCCGGTGACAGACCTAGCGGGATATTCCGAGCAGTACTTC.

The CDR3 protein is CATSGRVNEQYF. The CDR3 nucleotides are TGTGCCACCAGTGGCAGGGTTAACGAGCAGTACTTC. The rearrangement uses TRBV15 and TRBJ2-7; possibly TRBD1 for D (5 bases). The CDR3 is 12 amino acids. Germline V gene data show CDR1 as LNHNV and CDR2 as YYDKDF (reference sequence). V lost 6 bases and J 5 bases, leaving 11 bases between the germline ends.

The J gene is TRBJ1-4, the V gene TRBV7-8, with no clear D. The germline gives CDR1 SGHVS, CDR2 FQNEAQ. V was shortened by 5 bases and J by 8 bases, with 18 bases between the two germline ends. The CDR3 has 15 residues. CDR3 region: CASSPAGVRREKLFF. DNA of the CDR3: TGTGCCAGCAGCCCCGCCGGGGTGAGGAGGGAAAAACTGTTTTTT. Full variable domain (outside the CDR3, taken from reference TRBV7-8 and TRBJ1-4): GAGVSQSPRYKVAKRGQDVALRCDPISGHVSLFWYQQALGQGPEFLTYFQNEAQLDKSGLPSDRFFAERPEGSVSTLKIQRTQQEDSAVYLCASSPAGVRREKLFFGSGTQLSVL.

This clonotype was seen at least ten times. The chain has TRBV25-1 and TRBJ2-3; D perhaps matches TRBD2 (6 bases). From germline, CDR1 is MGHDK and CDR2 SYGVNS. The CDR3 sequence is 13 residues long. The V gene lost 10 bases and the J gene lost 5 bases, with 16 bases spanning the gap. The CDR3 spells CATAIGSGDTQYF. The CDR3 DNA reads TGTGCCACCGCTATCGGGAGTGGAGATACGCAGTATTTT.

This clonotype has a count of ten or more. The CDR3 nucleotides read TGTGCCATCAGTGATTCCAGGGCAGAGACCCAGTACTTC. Amino acids: CAISDSRAETQYF. The rearrangement links TRBV10-3 to TRBJ2-5, with D perhaps TRBD1 (5 bases). CDR3 length: 13 amino acids. V shed 3 bases and J shed 4 bases, with 9 bases lying between them. CDR1 and CDR2 from the germline V gene are ENHRY and SYGVKD.

The chain links TRBV21-1 to TRBJ1-5; the table's TRBD1 call for D was not verified on the DNA. TRBV21-1 is termed a pseudogene. The CDR3 spans 14 residues. In DNA, the CDR3 is TGTGCCAGCAGCAAAGGGACAATCAATCAGCCCCAGCATTTT. Its protein product is CASSKGTINQPQHF.

V is TRBV5-1 and J is TRBJ2-5, with D perhaps TRBD1 (5 bases). The CDR3 runs to 16 residues. The V and J ends lost 0 bases and 0 bases respectively, with 12 bases between them. CDR1 is SGHRS and CDR2 is YFSETQ in the germline V gene. The CDR3 protein is CASSLAGQTYQETQYF. The CDR3 nucleotides are TGCGCCAGCAGCTTGGCAGGGCAGACCTACCAAGAGACCCAGTACTTC.

This clonotype has a handful of counts. V usage is TRBV10-3 and J usage is TRBJ2-2, with a weak D call TRBD2 (5 bases). Germline V CDR1 and CDR2: ENHRY, SYGVKD. V dropped 7 bases and J dropped 1 base, with 10 bases sitting between them. The CDR3 length is 14 residues. The CDR3 bases are TGTGCCATCACCCAGCGGAAGAACACCGGGGAGCTGTTTTTT. Its protein product is CAITQRKNTGELFF.

Ten or more counts support this clonotype. The V gene is TRBV29-1, the J gene TRBJ2-7, with 9 bases identical to TRBD1. The CDR3 contains 13 residues. V dropped 3 bases and J dropped 3; count of bases not matched to a gene: 3. CDR1 is SQVTM, CDR2 ANQGSEA, per germline. CDR3 sequence reads: CSVETDRGYEQYF. As DNA, the CDR3 is TGCAGCGTTGAGACGGACAGGGGCTACGAGCAGTACTTC.

Ten or more counts support this clonotype. This rearrangement joins TRBV29-1 to TRBJ2-7; 7 bases map to TRBD2. V lost 7 bases and J lost 0; bases outside the gene matches: 6. The CDR3 length is 13 residues. Germline CDR1 SQVTM, CDR2 ANQGSEA. The CDR3 DNA follows: TGCAGCGCGACTAGCCCTGACTCCTACGAGCAGTACTTC. Amino acids: CSATSPDSYEQYF.

This clonotype was observed a few times. This rearrangement joins TRBV29-1 to TRBJ2-3; D uncertain. Trimming pared 6 bases from V and 1 base from J, leaving 11 bases between. This CDR3 spans 13 amino acids. CDR1 and CDR2 from the germline V gene are SQVTM and ANQGSEA. This CDR3 reads CSVTETGTDTQYF. DNA of the CDR3: TGCAGCGTCACAGAGACCGGCACAGATACGCAGTATTTT.

The chain recombines TRBV4-1 with TRBJ2-1; possibly TRBD1 for D (6 bases). V was clipped by 4 bases and J by 8 bases, with 21 bases between them. The CDR3 runs to 16 residues. Germline V gives CDR1 MGHRA, CDR2 YSYEKL. The CDR3: CASSLPAQGRMDEQFF. As DNA, the CDR3 is TGCGCCAGCAGCCTCCCCGCTCAGGGGAGAATGGATGAGCAGTTCTTC.

In its sample, this clonotype was seen many times. V and J are TRBV7-9 and TRBJ2-3, with a tentative D call TRBD1 (5 bases). With 3 bases removed from V and 6 bases from J, the gap between germline ends came to 10 bases. There are 13 residues in the CDR3. Germline CDR1 SEHNR, CDR2 FQNEAQ (reference sequence). In DNA, the CDR3 is TGTGCCAGCAGCTTTGCCAGGGCGGATACGCAGTATTTT. It codes for CASSFARADTQYF.

This clonotype was counted many times. The chain uses TRBV7-9 and TRBJ1-5; no reliable D call. Trimming took off 4 bases at V and 3 bases at J, with 4 bases between the two ends. This CDR3 has 12 amino acids. Germline V lookup: CDR1 SEHNR, CDR2 FQNEAQ (reference sequence). In DNA form, the CDR3 reads TGTGCCAGCAGCTACGACAATCAGCCCCAGCATTTT. This encodes CASSYDNQPQHF.

J is TRBJ2-7 and V is TRBV2, with 7 bases lining up with TRBD1. The V segment lost 7 bases and the J segment 2 bases; nucleotides outside the gene matches: 11. This CDR3 contains 15 residues. CDR1 is SNHLY and CDR2 is FYNNEI in the germline V gene. DNA for the CDR3: TGTGCCAGCACCTCAACGACAGGGCGAACCTACGAGCAGTACTTC. Encoded protein: CASTSTTGRTYEQYF.

This clonotype was counted many times. The chain couples TRBV4-1 to TRBJ2-2; D possibly corresponds to TRBD1 (7 bases). Germline V CDR1 and CDR2: MGHRA, YSYEKL. Trimming stripped 2 bases from V and 4 bases from J, with 17 bases between. This CDR3 contains 17 residues. CDR3 DNA: TGCGCCAGCAGCCAAACCCAGGGGGGTACAATCACCGGGGAGCTGTTTTTT. It translates to CASSQTQGGTITGELFF.

V usage is TRBV9 and J usage is TRBJ2-7, with 7 positions matching TRBD1. Germline V gene sequence: CDR1 SGDLS, CDR2 YYNGEE. J lost 3 bases, V lost 2 bases, and 2 bases had no gene match. This CDR3 spans 13 amino acids. CDR3 amino acids: CASSVDRDYEQYF. The CDR3 DNA is TGTGCCAGCAGCGTCGACAGGGACTACGAGCAGTACTTC.

V usage is TRBV20-1 and J usage is TRBJ2-7; D is perhaps TRBD1 (5 bases). V lost 3 bases and J lost 3, with 21 bases in between. Germline V CDR1 and CDR2: DFQATT, SNEGSKA (reference sequence). The CDR3 consists of 16 residues. The DNA for the CDR3 is TGCAGTGCTAGCCCTGGAGCTCAGGGATTTCTCTACGAGCAGTACTTC. Residues: CSASPGAQGFLYEQYF.